The rows below give T cell receptor beta chains drawn from one sample of a study of early T cells in non-severe SARS-CoV-2 infection. TCRdb analysed the 5' RACE reads with MiXCR anew, one entry per CDR3 protein. The repertoire holds tens of thousands of distinct CDR3 sequences, with about 16% as singletons. Sequencing used whole blood, obtained at baseline. The receptors stem from an adult who was a healthcare worker with PCR-confirmed SARS-CoV-2 infection or an uninfected control (not recorded which). Both conserved end residues are part of each CDR3. D genes are given only for firm matches. Clone size is given for some rows only: seen once, a few or many times, or a class if the clone is expanded.

V gene	J gene	D gene	clone size	CDR3 DNA	CDR3 protein
TRBV20-1	TRBJ2-7	TRBD1	few	TGCAGTGCTAGACAGGACAGGGGGCCCGAGCAGTACTTC	CSARQDRGPEQYF
TRBV27	TRBJ2-7	TRBD1	-	TGTGCCAGCAGTTTAACTGGCAGGGGGAGCGAGCAGTACTTC	CASSLTGRGSEQYF
TRBV4-2	TRBJ1-6	TRBD1	many	TGTGCCAGCAGCCAGGATCCGGGGGGGACAGGACGAAGGTCCTATAATTCACCCCTCCACTTT	CASSQDPGGTGRRSYNSPLHF
TRBV18	TRBJ1-1	-	few	TGTGCCAGCTCACGCTCCTCCGGAATTCTTATGAACACTGAAGCTTTCTTT	CASSRSSGILMNTEAFF
TRBV20-1	TRBJ2-7	-	-	TGCAGTGCCAGCGACGGAAAGTCCTACGAGCAGTACTTC	CSASDGKSYEQYF
TRBV20-1	TRBJ1-3	TRBD1	-	TGCAGTGCTGGACAGGCGGGAAACACCATATATTTT	CSAGQAGNTIYF
TRBV6-5	TRBJ2-1	-	-	TGTGCCAGCCGGCGTTCGAGCTCCTACAATGAGCAGTTCTTC	CASRRSSSYNEQFF
TRBV12-3/TRBV12-4	TRBJ1-5	-	few	TGTGCCAGCAGTTCCTCACCCGGCAATCAGCCCCAGCATTTT	CASSSSPGNQPQHF
TRBV27	TRBJ2-7	-	-	TGTGCCAGCCGTCCGGTCGGGAGCGACGTCGGATCCTACGAGCAGTACTTC	CASRPVGSDVGSYEQYF
TRBV6-5	TRBJ2-2	TRBD2	few	TGTGCCAGCAGTTACAGGGCTAGCGGGAGGGCGAACACCGGGGAGCTGTTTTTT	CASSYRASGRANTGELFF
TRBV7-2	TRBJ2-1	-	medium-sized	TGTGCCAGCAGCTTATCACGAGAACCCTACAATGAGCAGTTCTTC	CASSLSREPYNEQFF
TRBV29-1	TRBJ1-1	TRBD1	few	TGCAGCGTCCCCGGCCCCACAGGGGAGAACACTGAAGCTTTCTTT	CSVPGPTGENTEAFF
TRBV28	TRBJ1-5	TRBD1	-	TGTGCCAGCAGTTCCCAGGGGGCCCAGCATTTT	CASSSQGAQHF
TRBV2	TRBJ2-2	TRBD1	-	TGTGCCAGCAGCGAACCCAGACAGGGCGCGAACACCGGGGAGCTGTTTTTT	CASSEPRQGANTGELFF
TRBV11-3	TRBJ2-1	TRBD1	few	TGTGCCAGCAGCCCACGGACAGGGAACAATGAGCAGTTCTTC	CASSPRTGNNEQFF
TRBV12-3/TRBV12-4	TRBJ2-2	-	few	TGTGCCAGCAGTTTTGGGGAGCCCGGGGAGCTGTTTTTT	CASSFGEPGELFF
TRBV19	TRBJ2-3	-	many	TGTGCCAGTAGTCCCCATGGAGGCGATGGTAGGCAGTATTTT	CASSPHGGDGRQYF
TRBV28	TRBJ2-3	-	-	TGTGCCAGCAGTGGGGGAGGCTCGTCCCGAGATACGCAGTATTTT	CASSGGGSSRDTQYF
TRBV24-1	TRBJ2-2	-	-	TGTGCCACCAGTAAAATAGCGAACACCGGGGAGCTGTTTTTT	CATSKIANTGELFF
TRBV7-6	TRBJ2-3	-	few	TGTGCCAGCGCGGTACGGTACGGAGGGGGCACAGATACGCAGTATTTT	CASAVRYGGGTDTQYF
TRBV6-1	TRBJ2-2	-	many	TGTGCCAGCAGTGAAGGACCTCGGGGGCTCGGCACCGGGGAGCTGTTTTTT	CASSEGPRGLGTGELFF
TRBV4-1	TRBJ2-7	TRBD1	-	TGCGCCAGCAGCCAAGTATTGGGGACAGGCCACTACGAGCAGTACTTC	CASSQVLGTGHYEQYF
TRBV29-1	TRBJ2-3	-	many	TGCAGCGTTGAATTACCCACAAAAGGCACAGATACGCAGTATTTT	CSVELPTKGTDTQYF
TRBV29-1	TRBJ2-7	-	-	TGCAGCGTTGTCCTCGGGACACCCGAGCAGTACTTC	CSVVLGTPEQYF
TRBV20-1	TRBJ2-2	-	-	TGCAGTGCAAATCACCAAACCGGGGAGCTGTTTTTT	CSANHQTGELFF
TRBV6-6	TRBJ1-5	-	-	TGTGCCAGCAGAGGGACGGAGAATCAGCCCCAGCATTTT	CASRGTENQPQHF
TRBV6-5	TRBJ2-7	-	few	TGTGCCAGCAGTTTGTTGGGTCGGGCCTACGAGCAGTACTTC	CASSLLGRAYEQYF
TRBV7-3	TRBJ2-2	TRBD2	many	TGTGCCAGCAGACTAGCGGGAGGTACGAACACCGGGGAGCTGTTTTTT	CASRLAGGTNTGELFF
TRBV29-1	TRBJ2-7	-	many	TGCAGCGTTCTAGGGGATCCACCCTTCCAGCAGTACTTC	CSVLGDPPFQQYF
TRBV4-1	TRBJ2-3	TRBD2	once	TGCGCCAGCAGCCAGCCTAGAGCGGGGGGGCAAGATACGCAGTATTTT	CASSQPRAGGQDTQYF
TRBV11-2	TRBJ2-1	TRBD2	many	TGTGCCAGCAGCTCTGGACTAGCGGCAAATGAGCAGTTCTTC	CASSSGLAANEQFF
TRBV4-1	TRBJ2-7	-	-	TGCGCCAGCAGCCAAGACTCGCAGGGGGGTTCCGAGCAGTACTTC	CASSQDSQGGSEQYF
TRBV5-1	TRBJ2-1	TRBD2	-	TGCGCCAGCAGCTTAAGCGGGAGCCCTGGCTACAATGAGCAGTTCTTC	CASSLSGSPGYNEQFF
TRBV5-1	TRBJ1-1	-	many	TGCGCCAGCAGCCCCGACAGTAGACAGAGGACGGCTTTCTTT	CASSPDSRQRTAFF
TRBV18	TRBJ2-3	TRBD2	-	TGTGCCAGCTCACCATCCGCCCCCTCTAGCGGGAGCACAGATACGCAGTATTTT	CASSPSAPSSGSTDTQYF
TRBV7-9	TRBJ1-4	-	few	TGTGCCAGCAGCCCCAACAGAGCAACTAATGAAAAACTGTTTTTT	CASSPNRATNEKLFF
TRBV20-1	TRBJ2-3	TRBD2	-	TGCAGTGCTAGAGTAGTACCGGGACTAGCGGGTATAGATACGCAGTATTTT	CSARVVPGLAGIDTQYF
TRBV20-1	TRBJ1-2	TRBD1	many	TGCAGTGCTAGAGATCCCTTAAGGACAGGGGATGGCTACACCTTC	CSARDPLRTGDGYTF
TRBV5-6	TRBJ2-1	-	few	TGTGCCAGCAGCTCCGGTAACTACAATGAGCAGTTCTTC	CASSSGNYNEQFF
TRBV24-1	TRBJ2-1	TRBD2	-	TGTGCCACCAGTGATCCTAGCGGGGGGGAGAATGAGCAGTTCTTC	CATSDPSGGENEQFF
TRBV3-1	TRBJ2-1	TRBD1	-	TGTGCCAGCAGCCAGGACAGGGGGGCCTACAATGAGCAGTTCTTC	CASSQDRGAYNEQFF
TRBV6-6	TRBJ2-7	TRBD1	many	TGTGCCAGCAGTTACTCGATGGGACAGCCGAACTACGAGCAGTACTTC	CASSYSMGQPNYEQYF
TRBV3-1	TRBJ1-2	TRBD1	many	TGTGCCAGCAGCCCTCCCCGCTGGACAGGGAGGGGCTACACCTTC	CASSPPRWTGRGYTF
TRBV6-5	TRBJ2-1	-	-	TGTGCCAGCAAGTCGGATGAGCAGTTCTTC	CASKSDEQFF
TRBV30	TRBJ1-1	-	few	TGTGCCTGGGGGGAAATGAACACTGAAGCTTTCTTT	CAWGEMNTEAFF
TRBV9	TRBJ2-3	-	few	TGTGCCAGCAGCCCTAATTGGGACACAGATACGCAGTATTTT	CASSPNWDTDTQYF